This entry lists 4 T cell receptor beta chains sequenced from one sample in a study of blood T cells in healthy people across ages. A second PCR of 7 to 11 cycles used a sample-barcoded 5' primer and a J-beta primer mix. TCRdb used MiXCR to reprocess the 5' RACE reads, holding one entry per CDR3 protein. In the table there are hundreds of thousands of distinct CDR3 sequences, under 30% of which are singletons. The source material was blood. The receptor source for this set is a woman of 80 years or more in good health.

There are many counts of this clonotype. This chain's CDR3 is CASSSSPNRDHNEQFF. For the CDR3, the DNA is TGTGCCAGCAGCTCTTCACCTAACAGGGACCACAATGAGCAGTTCTTC. The V gene is TRBV7-9, the J gene TRBJ2-1; a possible D gene is TRBD1 (6 bases). CDR3 size: 16 residues. Looked up from germline, CDR1 is SEHNR and CDR2 is FQNEAQ (reference sequence). V dropped 4 bases and J dropped 5 bases, with 18 bases sitting between them.

This clonotype was counted ten times or more. The chain is built from TRBV12-3 or TRBV12-4 and TRBJ1-6; maybe TRBD1 (6 bases). The CDR3 spans 15 residues. V was trimmed by 4 bases and J by 9 bases, leaving 16 bases between them. This CDR3 is CASSSPGGSSSPLHF. The CDR3 DNA is TGTGCCAGCAGTTCCCCGGGGGGCTCGAGTTCACCCCTCCACTTT.

V and J are TRBV2 and TRBJ1-1, with TRBD1 identical over 9 bases. The CDR3 totals 15 residues. V dropped 8 bases and J dropped 7; count of bases not matched to a gene: 14. The germline CDR1 and CDR2 sequences are SNHLY and FYNNEI. CDR3 DNA: TGTGCCAGCCTTCTGAGGGGACAGGGATTGCTTGAAGCTTTCTTT. It is translated as CASLLRGQGLLEAFF.

Comments on this clonotype: A read error is possible here, since a much larger clone lies one base away. This chain links TRBV6-1 with TRBJ2-3, with TRBD1 matching over 12 bases. Losses at the gene ends were 6 bases for V and 11 bases for J; bases not matched to a gene: 15. Germline loops: CDR1 MNHNS, CDR2 SASEGT. The CDR3 contains 16 residues. The CDR3 spells CASSNPGTGGGNMQYF. The CDR3 region has the DNA TGTGCCAGCAGCAATCCCGGGACAGGGGGCGGGAATATGCAGTATTTT.